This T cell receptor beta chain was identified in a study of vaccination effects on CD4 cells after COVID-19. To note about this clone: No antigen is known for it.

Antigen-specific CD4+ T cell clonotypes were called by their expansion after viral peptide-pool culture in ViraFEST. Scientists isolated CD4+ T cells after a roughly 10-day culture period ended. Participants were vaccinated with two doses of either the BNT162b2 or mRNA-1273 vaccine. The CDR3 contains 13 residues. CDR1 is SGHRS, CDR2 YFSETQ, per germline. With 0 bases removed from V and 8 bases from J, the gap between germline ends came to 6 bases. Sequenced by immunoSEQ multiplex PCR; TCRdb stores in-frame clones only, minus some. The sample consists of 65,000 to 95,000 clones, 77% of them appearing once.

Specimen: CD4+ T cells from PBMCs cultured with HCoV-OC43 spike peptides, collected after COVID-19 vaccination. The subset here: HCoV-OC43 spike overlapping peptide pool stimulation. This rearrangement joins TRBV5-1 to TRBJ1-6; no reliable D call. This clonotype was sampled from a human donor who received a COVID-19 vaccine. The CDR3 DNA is TGCGCCAGCAGCTTGGCCGGGGATTCACCCCTCCACTTT. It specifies CASSLAGDSPLHF.